Below are 18 T cell receptor beta chains sequenced from a single sample in a study of Tregs in tolerant kidney transplant recipients (dated by TCRdb to between 2018 and 2021). Library preparation was by the immunoSEQ multiplex PCR assay. In its TCRdb copy, this immuneACCESS table keeps in-frame sequences only and misses some clones. Where compared with another copy, unresolved V genes explain less than half of these, and the others have no known cause. The sample data list around 75,000 clones, and roughly nine tenths of these were observed just once. Around 0.42% of the sample lies in the top ten. Per the publication, the time point label means: blood sample drawn before combined kidney and bone marrow transplant. The sample here was CD4+ T cells from blood, taken before the transplant. These receptors were obtained from a human donor who received a combined kidney and bone marrow transplant.

The chain has TRBV2 and TRBJ2-2; TRBD1 aligns across 7 bases. CDR3 length: 15 amino acids. Germline CDR1 reads SNHLY; CDR2 reads FYNNEI. V dropped 7 bases and J dropped 1; count of bases not matched to a gene: 6. CDR3 DNA: TGTGCCAGCACCGGGACAGCAAAGAACACCGGGGAGCTGTTTTTT. Protein product: CASTGTAKNTGELFF.

The chain recombines TRBV27 with TRBJ2-7; D may be TRBD1 (5 bases). CDR3 size: 14 residues. V gave up 3 bases and J gave up 5 bases, with 14 bases separating them. Germline CDR1 is MNHEY and CDR2 is SMNVEV (reference sequence). This chain's CDR3 is CASSLEGHFDEQYF. CDR3 nucleotides: TGTGCCAGCAGTTTGGAAGGACATTTTGACGAGCAGTACTTC.

The chain carries TRBV5-1 and TRBJ2-1; D could derive from TRBD1 or TRBD2 (9 bases each). The CDR3 covers 19 residues. Deletions cut 7 bases from V and 2 bases from J, with 28 bases between. Germline CDR1 SGHRS, CDR2 YFSETQ. The CDR3 loop is CASSGQGSLREGPYNEQFF. In DNA, the CDR3 is TGCGCCAGCTCCGGACAGGGGTCTCTGCGGGAGGGCCCCTACAATGAGCAGTTCTTC.

The gene calls are TRBV28 and TRBJ2-5, with D tentatively TRBD1 (6 bases). Germline loops: CDR1 MDHEN, CDR2 SYDVKM. Trimming took 6 bases from V and 9 from J, leaving 17 bases between them. The CDR3 consists of 13 residues. This CDR3 reads CASSWTVPRAQYF. CDR3 in DNA: TGTGCCAGCAGCTGGACAGTTCCTCGGGCCCAGTACTTC.

This clone was observed once. The V call is TRBV2, the J call TRBJ2-6, with D possibly matching TRBD2 (5 bases). The V gene's germline CDR1 is SNHLY and CDR2 FYNNEI. CDR3 length equals 13 residues. V was shortened by 8 bases and J by 1 base, with 6 bases between the two germline ends. The DNA for the CDR3 is TGTGCCAGCTCGGGATCTGGGGCCAACGTCCTGACTTTC. Translating gives CASSGSGANVLTF.

This chain connects TRBV30 to TRBJ2-1; TRBD2 matches at 11 bases. The length of the CDR3 is 16 residues. Germline V gives CDR1 GTSNPN, CDR2 SVGIG (reference sequence). Trimming at V came to 4 bases and at J to 4 bases, leaving 9 bases not matched to a gene. For the CDR3, the DNA is TGTGCCTGGAAAGGTCTAGCGGGAGGCCTATACAATGAGCAGTTCTTC. This sequence encodes CAWKGLAGGLYNEQFF.

The V gene is TRBV7-8, the J gene TRBJ2-7; the D gene is possibly TRBD1 (6 bases). The V end lost 0 bases, the J end lost 0 bases, and 9 bases lay between the germline ends. Germline V gives CDR1 SGHVS, CDR2 FQNEAQ. CDR3 length: 15 residues. The CDR3 sequence: CASSLAGQNSYEQYF. CDR3 sequence (DNA): TGTGCCAGCAGCTTAGCCGGACAGAACTCCTACGAGCAGTACTTC.

The chain is built from TRBV28 and TRBJ2-3; D is possibly TRBD2 (6 bases). Per the germline V gene, CDR1 is MDHEN and CDR2 is SYDVKM. The length of the CDR3 is 16 residues. Trimming pared 5 bases from V and 5 bases from J, leaving 20 bases between. The CDR3 bases are TGTGCCAGCAGTCCGTATCATGCGGCGGGGAAAGATACGCAGTATTTT. Translation gives CASSPYHAAGKDTQYF.

In DNA form, the CDR3 reads TGTGCCAGCAGCCCTCGACTAGCGGGAGCAAGTGAGCAGTTCTTC. Encoded protein: CASSPRLAGASEQFF. J is TRBJ2-1 and V is TRBV14, with 12 bases fitting TRBD2. The germline V gene has CDR1 SGHDN and CDR2 FVKESK. This CDR3 has 15 amino acids. V shed 4 bases, J shed 9 bases, and the junction held 7 bases outside the gene matches.

This chain joins TRBV29-1 and TRBJ2-5; D is possibly TRBD2 (5 bases). Germline V CDR1 and CDR2: SQVTM, ANQGSEA. V was cut by 1 base and J by 1 base, with 10 bases left in between. The length of the CDR3 is 14 residues. Written as DNA, the CDR3 is TGCAGCGTTGAAGGAGGACTGATCCAAGAGACCCAGTACTTC. Encoded protein: CSVEGGLIQETQYF. The full variable domain, with the rest looked up from reference TRBV29-1 and TRBJ2-5, is SAVISQKPSRDICQRGTSLTIQCQVDSQVTMMFWYRQQPGQSLTLIATANQGSEATYESGFVIDKFPISRPNLTFSTLTVSNMSPEDSSIYLCSVEGGLIQETQYFGPGTRLLVL.

This chain connects TRBV6-1 to TRBJ2-7, with 7 bases fitting TRBD1. CDR1 and CDR2 from the germline V gene are MNHNS and SASEGT. V shed 0 bases, J shed 5 bases, and the junction held 10 bases outside the gene matches. This CDR3 is built from 16 residues. The CDR3 sequence: CASSEALDREFNEQYF. In DNA form, the CDR3 reads TGTGCCAGCAGTGAAGCGCTTGACAGGGAATTCAACGAGCAGTACTTC.

This sequence joins TRBV27 and TRBJ2-7; TRBD1 might be the D (6 bases). There are 13 residues in the CDR3. Germline V CDR1 and CDR2: MNHEY, SMNVEV (reference sequence). Trimming cost V 5 bases and J 4 bases, with 12 bases left between them. CDR3 nucleotides: TGTGCCAGCAGTCACAGACAGGAATACGAGCAGTACTTC. Translation gives CASSHRQEYEQYF.

This rearrangement joins TRBV7-2 to TRBJ1-1; D is perhaps TRBD1 (6 bases). Looked up from germline, CDR1 is SGHTA and CDR2 is FQGNSA. The CDR3 runs 15 residues. The V and J ends lost 6 bases and 0 bases respectively, with 14 bases between them. The CDR3 DNA follows: TGTGCCAGCAGAATTAGGGGGGGGATGAACACTGAAGCTTTCTTT. It codes for CASRIRGGMNTEAFF.

The chain couples TRBV7-9 to TRBJ1-2; 10 bases agree with TRBD1. V was pared by 5 bases and J by 4 bases, with 7 bases of the junction left unmatched. CDR1 SEHNR and CDR2 FQNEAQ come from the germline V gene (reference sequence). The CDR3 totals 15 residues. CDR3 bases: TGTGCCAGCAGCCCAGGGACAGGGGTGGGCTATGGCTACACCTTC. Its protein product is CASSPGTGVGYGYTF.

CDR3 sequence: CASSSRRLDSYEQYF. CDR3 coding DNA: TGTGCCAGCAGCTCCCGCCGTTTAGACTCCTACGAGCAGTACTTC. The V and J genes are TRBV21-1 and TRBJ2-7; TRBD2, the table's D call, lacks a check against the DNA. TRBV21-1 constitutes a pseudogene. The CDR3 totals 15 residues.

This clone has a handful of counts. The gene calls are TRBV4-2 and TRBJ1-5; D is unclear. CDR1 and CDR2 (germline): LGHNA, YNFKEQ. There are 17 residues in the CDR3. Trimming removed 1 base at V and 4 bases at J, with 17 bases between. Here the CDR3 DNA reads TGTGCCAGCAGCCAAGTGGGCAGAGCTCGGGGTAATCAGCCCCAGCATTTT. This sequence encodes CASSQVGRARGNQPQHF.

The chain combines TRBV5-1 with TRBJ2-3; the D is unclear. The CDR3 is made up of 11 amino acids. Trimming took 5 bases from V and 9 from J, leaving 10 bases between them. The V gene's germline CDR1 is SGHRS and CDR2 YFSETQ. The CDR3 coding sequence is TGCGCCAGCAGTGAGTCCAACACGCAGTATTTT. Its translation: CASSESNTQYF.

The CDR3 DNA follows: TGCGCCAGCAGCTTGGAGTCAGGGGAGTTTTCGAGCACTGAAGCTTTCTTT. Residues: CASSLESGEFSSTEAFF. V gene TRBV5-1 combines with J gene TRBJ1-1; possibly TRBD1 for D (6 bases). The length of the CDR3 is 17 residues. Trimming left V 0 bases short and J 4 bases short, with 19 bases between. The germline V gene encodes CDR1 SGHRS and CDR2 YFSETQ.